This T cell receptor beta chain was observed in a study of blood T cell repertoires in COVID-19. Trimming took 3 bases from V and 2 from J, leaving 11 bases between them. The length of the CDR3 is 15 residues. The germline gives CDR1 LNHDA, CDR2 SQIVND (reference sequence). In the authors' methods: Counts of nucleated cells, estimated from reference gene primer amplification, were obtained. This table comes from immunoSEQ multiplex PCR, and its TCRdb copy is limited to in-frame clones, with some not included. The V and J calls and clone size are taken from that table; D and trimming were inferred from the DNA. The sample shows under 150,000 clones, roughly three quarters of them seen only once.

This clonotype was sampled from a man between 60 and 75 years old with acute or convalescent COVID-19. The sequenced sample consisted of peripheral blood. The chain joins TRBV19 to TRBJ1-5, with TRBD1 as a possible D gene (6 bases). This chain's CDR3 is CASSIQGPGNQPQHF. The CDR3 nucleotides read TGTGCCAGTAGTATCCAGGGGCCCGGCAATCAGCCCCAGCATTTT.